This T cell receptor (beta chain) was captured in a study of T cell repertoires in MIS-A myocarditis (dated by TCRdb to 2022 to 2024). With regard to this clone: This receptor's antigen is unknown. No clone much larger than this one lies a single base away; base qualities are absent.

The CDR3 starts with the cysteine, ends with the phenylalanine, and has 13 residues. Only the CDR3 DNA is retained, 39 bases long and in frame from the first base. The germline V gene yields MNHEY for CDR1 and SVGAGI for CDR2. V is pared back by 8 bases and J by 5 bases, with 15 bases lying between the germline termini. TCRbeta CDR3 regions were amplified with the immunoSEQ bias-controlled multiplex PCR and sequenced at high throughput. The authors' analysis ran thus. CDR3 sequences were collapsed and filtered with the immunoSEQ vendor pipeline, and the abundance and frequency of each unique TCRbeta CDR3 were thereby quantified. Dominant CDR3 amino acid sequences were clustered with SARS-CoV-2-specific ImmuneCODE TCRbeta sequences by CD-HIT at a 90% global sequence identity threshold. Clones were classed as hyperexpanded at frequencies of 0.1 to 1 and as large at frequencies of 0.01 to 0.1. The CDR3 amino acid sequences and the V and J gene assignments of the dominant clones were confirmed with MiXCR. The R stringdist package was used to calculate Levenshtein distances between the patient clonotypes and the ImmuneCODE hits. This is the immuneACCESS table as TCRdb keeps it, with only in-frame sequences that have V and J called. A part of the clones is gone; compared with another copy, unresolved V genes explain less than half, and the rest is unexplained. V, J and clone size are those of that table, while D and trimming were read from the DNA. Recorded for this sample are 9,500 to 12,000 clones; 85% to 90% of them occurred a single time. 2% to 2.5% of the sample comes from the top ten.

The QIAamp DNA FFPE kit was used to extract genomic DNA from formalin-fixed paraffin-embedded autopsy tissue. The sequence is built from TRBV6-5 and TRBJ1-1, with a tentative D gene TRBD1 over 5 matching bases. This receptor was taken from a man younger than 35 with fulminant myocarditis from multisystem inflammatory syndrome in adults (MIS-A) after COVID-19. Material for sequencing was thoracic lymph node tissue obtained at autopsy. The CDR3 region reads CASARRGRTEAFF. Read as DNA, the sequence is TGTGCCAGCGCACGAAGGGGAAGGACTGAAGCTTTCTTT.